These 19 T cell receptor beta chains were sequenced from one sample in a study of spatial heterogeneity in lung cancer. Noted time point: blood at routine non-recurrence follow-up after resection. TCRdb recomputed calls from the 5' RACE reads with MiXCR, one row per CDR3 protein. Here the sample spans about 87,000 distinct CDR3 sequences, around 19% being singletons. The starting material was PBMCs, obtained at follow-up. The receptor set was obtained from a male donor with early-stage non-small cell lung cancer.

The CDR3 is CASSPGGSRANYGYTF. CDR3 nucleotides: TGCGCCAGCAGCCCCGGGGGCAGCCGAGCTAACTATGGCTACACCTTC. J is TRBJ1-2 and V is TRBV5-1; weak D call: TRBD1 (6 bases). This CDR3 is 16 amino acids long. The germline V gene has CDR1 SGHRS and CDR2 YFSETQ. Trimming took off 4 bases at V and 0 bases at J, with 16 bases between the two ends.

In this sample, this clonotype turned up a few times. The chain has TRBV3-1 and TRBJ2-1, with D possibly being TRBD2 (5 bases). The CDR3 covers 14 residues. Trimming removed 0 bases from V and 6 bases from J, with 9 bases in between. CDR1 and CDR2 from the germline V gene are LGHDT and YNNKEL (reference sequence). This chain's CDR3 is CASSQEPGSNEQFF. The CDR3 region has the DNA TGTGCCAGCAGCCAAGAACCGGGGAGCAATGAGCAGTTCTTC.

The chain carries TRBV7-2 and TRBJ2-1; 9 bases are shared with TRBD2. Per germline, CDR1 SGHTA and CDR2 FQGNSA. CDR3 length: 13 amino acids. V gave up 5 bases and J gave up 16 bases; unmatched junction bases: 12. CDR3 loop: CASSEGTSRSVFF. CDR3 sequence (DNA): TGTGCCAGCAGCGAAGGGACTAGCCGTAGTGTTTTCTTC.

The chain joins TRBV20-1 to TRBJ2-1; D gene uncertain. Per germline, CDR1 DFQATT and CDR2 SNEGSKA (reference sequence). The CDR3 is 17 amino acids. The germline V and J ends were trimmed by 1 base and 1 base, with 17 bases remaining between them. Here the CDR3 DNA reads TGCAGTGCTAGAGCGATGGGAAACGGTCAGTCCTACAATGAGCAGTTCTTC. Amino acids: CSARAMGNGQSYNEQFF.

This clonotype was seen a few times. V usage is TRBV12-3 or TRBV12-4 and J usage is TRBJ2-1; no clear D gene. Deletions cut 6 bases from V and 10 bases from J, with 10 bases between. The length of the CDR3 is 11 residues. The CDR3 DNA is TGTGCCAGCAGCACTCTAGGCGAGCAGTTCTTC. Translated, it gives CASSTLGEQFF.

This clonotype has just a few counts. The V and J genes are TRBV7-2 and TRBJ2-3; TRBD2 matches 13 bases. The CDR3 runs 17 residues. Germline CDR1 and CDR2: SGHTA and FQGNSA. V lost 3 bases, J lost 4 bases, and 7 bases stayed unmatched. The CDR3 nucleotides read TGTGCCAGCAGCTTCCGGACTAGCGGGAGCGTCGCAGATACGCAGTATTTT. Protein: CASSFRTSGSVADTQYF.

This clonotype was seen only a few times. V is TRBV25-1 and J is TRBJ2-3; TRBD2 agrees at 11 bases. Germline CDR1 reads MGHDK; CDR2 reads SYGVNS. After removal of 4 bases from V and 1 base from J, the junction contained 4 bases not matched to a gene. The CDR3 is made up of 16 amino acids. The CDR3 sequence: CASSALTSGGTDTQYF. In DNA, the CDR3 is TGTGCCAGCAGTGCCCTGACTAGCGGGGGCACAGATACGCAGTATTTT.

This clonotype was counted a few times. The rearrangement joins TRBV19 to TRBJ1-2; TRBD1 might be the D (5 bases). V lost 6 bases to trimming and J lost 3 bases, with 17 bases between them. The germline CDR1 and CDR2 sequences are LNHDA and SQIVND (reference sequence). There are 15 residues in the CDR3. CDR3 sequence: CASSPGPSQYYGYTF. CDR3 DNA sequence: TGTGCCAGTAGCCCAGGGCCCTCCCAGTACTATGGCTACACCTTC.

The table lists this clonotype with a few counts. The CDR3 DNA reads as TGCAGCGTTGAAGCTCAGACAGGGGGGACATACAATGAGCAGTTCTTC. Translated: CSVEAQTGGTYNEQFF. This chain joins TRBV29-1 and TRBJ2-1; 9 bases are shared with TRBD1. From germline, CDR1 is SQVTM and CDR2 ANQGSEA. CDR3 length: 16 residues. V shed 1 base, J shed 4 bases, and the junction held 8 bases outside the gene matches.

This rearrangement joins TRBV6-2 or TRBV6-3 to TRBJ2-1; 7 bases fit TRBD2. The CDR3 extends over 15 amino acids. V was pared by 7 bases and J by 9 bases, with 15 bases of the junction left unmatched. Germline values: CDR1 MNHEY, CDR2 SVGEGT. CDR3 region: CASMSSGRTGGEQFF. DNA of the CDR3: TGTGCCAGCATGTCCTCCGGCCGAACGGGGGGTGAGCAGTTCTTC.

The sample holds many counts of this clonotype. The chain combines TRBV11-2 with TRBJ2-1; 9 bases map to TRBD2. Germline CDR1 SGHAT, CDR2 FQNNGV. The CDR3 runs 16 residues. Germline trimming cut 1 base from V and 3 bases from J; bases unmatched to any gene: 4. The CDR3 here is CASSLGFSGSYNEQFF. The CDR3 nucleotides read TGTGCCAGCAGCTTAGGGTTTAGCGGGAGCTACAATGAGCAGTTCTTC.

Many counts were recorded for this clonotype. The gene calls are TRBV3-1 and TRBJ2-2; D is uncertain. Germline CDR1 is LGHDT and CDR2 is YNNKEL (reference sequence). The CDR3 consists of 15 residues. Deletions cut 0 bases from V and 2 bases from J, with 7 bases between. CDR3 nucleotide sequence: TGTGCCAGCAGCCAAGAGGCAGTCAACACCGGGGAGCTGTTTTTT. Translating gives CASSQEAVNTGELFF.

This clonotype was counted a few times. The CDR3 protein is CASSSTSGRIYEQYF. As DNA, the CDR3 is TGTGCCAGCAGCTCGACTAGCGGGAGGATCTACGAGCAGTACTTC. The chain is built from TRBV13 and TRBJ2-7, with 13 bases aligning to TRBD2. Germline assignment: CDR1 PRHDT and CDR2 FYEKMQ (reference sequence). The length of the CDR3 is 15 residues. After removal of 4 bases from V and 3 bases from J, the junction contained 3 bases not matched to a gene.

This clonotype was seen only a few times. The gene calls are TRBV7-6 and TRBJ2-3, with 7 nucleotides matching TRBD1. The CDR3 is made up of 16 amino acids. The V segment lost 5 bases and the J segment 4 bases; nucleotides outside the gene matches: 12. CDR1 and CDR2 (germline): SGHVS, FNYEAQ. The CDR3 protein is CASSVQGGSFPDTQYF. The CDR3 DNA reads as TGTGCCAGCAGCGTCCAAGGGGGCTCCTTCCCAGATACGCAGTATTTT.

J is TRBJ2-1 and V is TRBV4-3; tentatively, D is TRBD1 or TRBD2 (5 bases each). Germline assignment: CDR1 LGHNA and CDR2 YSLEER. The CDR3 is 16 amino acids. Trimming cost V 5 bases and J 1 base, with 15 bases left between them. In DNA form, the CDR3 reads TGCGCCAGCAGCACGGGGCGTAGTGAATCCTACAATGAGCAGTTCTTC. Translating gives CASSTGRSESYNEQFF.

Ten or more counts support this clonotype. V usage is TRBV20-1 and J usage is TRBJ2-7, with 7 bases that match TRBD2. The germline V gene encodes CDR1 DFQATT and CDR2 SNEGSKA (reference sequence). This CDR3 is 14 amino acids long. V dropped 5 bases and J dropped 0; count of bases not matched to a gene: 7. CDR3 region: CSAPTERGSYEQYF. CDR3 coding DNA: TGCAGTGCTCCCACCGAGCGGGGCTCCTACGAGCAGTACTTC.

The CDR3 reads CASSPGTSGTHDTQYF. The CDR3 DNA reads as TGCGCCAGCAGCCCTGGGACTAGTGGGACACACGATACGCAGTATTTT. The rearrangement joins TRBV4-3 to TRBJ2-3, with 8 bases lining up with TRBD2. Germline CDR1 LGHNA, CDR2 YSLEER. Germline trimming cut 4 bases from V and 6 bases from J; bases unmatched to any gene: 12. CDR3 length: 16 amino acids.

The sample holds many counts of this clonotype. This chain links TRBV3-1 with TRBJ2-7; D uncertain. CDR3 length equals 13 residues. Germline CDR1 reads LGHDT; CDR2 reads YNNKEL (reference sequence). The germline V and J ends were trimmed by 4 bases and 1 base, with 8 bases remaining between them. The CDR3 sequence is CASSRSGSYEQYV. CDR3 coding DNA: TGTGCCAGCAGCCGTTCCGGGTCCTACGAGCAGTACGTC.

This clonotype was counted between two and nine times. The chain links TRBV12-3 or TRBV12-4 to TRBJ1-3, with TRBD1 matching 7 bases. CDR3 size: 14 residues. Trimming removed 6 bases from V and 4 bases from J; junction bases left unmatched: 6. CDR3: CASRQGGSGNTIYF. The CDR3 DNA reads TGTGCCAGCAGGCAGGGGGGGTCAGGAAACACCATATATTTT.